This is a list of T cell receptor beta chains from one sample in a study of T cells expressing NK-cell markers. Each CDR3 protein gets one entry in TCRdb, which reprocessed the 5' RACE reads and gives no DNA. The sample totals about 460,000 distinct CDR3 sequences; its top ten clones hold 1.4% to 1.5%. Sequenced: blood T cells: a sorted CD56 or NKG2C T cell subset, CD4+ or CD8+ T cells, or bulk PBMC T cells (not recorded which). The receptors derive from a woman aged 50 to 65 in good health. The CDR3 runs from the conserved cysteine through the conserved F or W.

J gene | V gene | CDR3 protein
TRBJ2-5 | TRBV24-1 | CATSDTIPGTKETQYF
TRBJ2-1 | TRBV5-1 | CASSLGSVTEQFF
TRBJ2-1 | TRBV29-1 | CSVEREGVYEQFF
TRBJ2-5 | TRBV20-1 | CSASGLAHETQYF
TRBJ1-1 | TRBV29-1 | CSVDQGGARAFF
TRBJ2-1 | TRBV28 | CATGGTGGRYEQFF
TRBJ1-1 | TRBV7-6 | CASSSRSGKRNTEAFF
TRBJ2-1 | TRBV5-5 | CASSFYGGKELAGAFF
TRBJ2-1 | TRBV10-3 | CAATGLAPHNEQFF
TRBJ1-1 | TRBV19 | CASSYAGRINTEALF
TRBJ2-1 | TRBV5-6 | CASSLRSTKTGREQFF
TRBJ2-6 | TRBV12-3/TRBV12-4 | CASTLLSGANVLTF
TRBJ2-3 | TRBV5-1 | CASRRASTDTQYF
TRBJ2-2 | TRBV7-2 | CASRIRGSPGELFF
TRBJ1-5 | TRBV2 | CASSVGTANQPQHF
TRBJ1-5 | TRBV5-1 | CASSLDGRGYEPQHF
TRBJ1-2 | TRBV20-1 | CSARGHTSYGYTF